What follows is one T cell receptor beta chain and its context. This sample stems from a study of blood T cell repertoires in COVID-19. Study in general: T cells, B-cell-depleted T cells, or PBMCs supplied cDNA or gDNA.

TCRdb's copy holds only in-frame clones and misses some; the assay was immunoSEQ multiplex PCR. The sample has about 81,000 clones; roughly 89% are singletons. Germline CDR1 reads ENHRY; CDR2 reads SYGVKD. The J segment lost 1 base and the V segment lost 5 bases, leaving 5 bases of the junction unmatched. The CDR3 is made up of 16 amino acids. The receptor was isolated from a woman aged 50 to 65 in a cohort sampled during active COVID-19. The sequencing sample was made of peripheral blood. The chain carries TRBV10-3 and TRBJ2-7, with 13 bases fitting TRBD2. The CDR3 coding sequence is TGTGCCATCAGTACCGGGACTAGCGGGAATTCCTACGAGCAGTACTTC. Translation: CAISTGTSGNSYEQYF.